Listed here is a single TCR beta chain. This clonotype has at least ten counts. There is no known antigen for this receptor. Qualities for individual bases were not recorded, and no much larger clone is one base off. The run used an Illumina HiSeq 2500. TCR beta libraries were prepared by quantitative 5'-RACE with molecular barcodes. As for how the authors treated the data: To identify disease-linked TCR variants, a new computational method was used, one built on a probabilistic model of VDJ rearrangement. The public reads were quality trimmed at Q25 with fastp and then assembled into clones with MiXCR by TCRdb, keeping productive beta chains. Rows with a matching CDR3 protein are joined into one entry that keeps the most common DNA and genes. What appears here as the V and J calls and clone size reflects TCRdb's work, not the paper's. Within this sample are some 250,000 distinct CDR3 sequences, with roughly a quarter of them counted one time only. In total, the top ten clones hold 0.5% to 0.65% of the sample.

This sample stems from a study of CD8 T cells in ankylosing spondylitis (dated by TCRdb to about 2017). For the wider study: The study profiled T cell receptor beta repertoires in healthy donors and ankylosing spondylitis patients to find disease-linked TCR variants. Peripheral blood samples were taken, and synovial fluid was additionally collected from ankylosing spondylitis patients. The full study cohort was made up of 25 ankylosing spondylitis patients and 108 healthy donors.

Results and caveats for the whole study, not just this receptor: Blood from ankylosing spondylitis patients appeared to be characterized by a TCR beta motif composed of roughly 8 highly homologous amino acid variants. Significant enrichment of the disease-linked clones was reported in matched synovial fluid samples from ankylosing spondylitis patients. Some motif variants had previously been reported in the synovial fluid and blood of reactive arthritis patients, which suggests shared mechanisms of disease initiation. In peripheral blood, the disease-linked clones were found at relatively low frequencies and had a CD8+ phenotype.

The sample comprised blood, either unsorted or a sorted T cell fraction (not recorded which). The clonotype comes from a male donor with ankylosing spondylitis or in good health (not recorded which).

This receptor carries the CDR3 CASSQQGTGQYF. The DNA sequence follows: TGCGCCAGCAGTCAACAGGGAACCGGGCAGTACTTC. The chain is made from TRBV10-1 and TRBJ2-7, and TRBD1 may be the D gene, going by 6 matching bases. Inclusive of the bounding cysteine and phenylalanine, the CDR3 is 12 residues long. This entry keeps only the CDR3 DNA: 36 bases, framed from base 1. In the germline V gene (reference sequence), CDR1 corresponds to WNHNN and CDR2 to SYGVQD. V is clipped by 5 bases and J by 9 bases, and the sequence between their germline boundaries is 14 bases long.